The entry below gives a single TCR beta chain sequence along with its context. Its antigen is unidentified. Measured with immunoSEQ multiplex PCR; TCRdb has only the in-frame clones, and not every one. The sample yields almost 30,000 clones, approximately 79% seen once. The sample is drawn from a study of STAT5B mutations in CD4+ large granular lymphocyte leukemia. Trimming left V 5 bases short and J 2 bases short, with 16 bases between. The CDR3 covers 15 residues. The germline V gene has CDR1 SQVTM and CDR2 ANQGSEA. The study, taken as a whole, reports: Without putative leukemic clones, patient CD4-sorted repertoires remained more clonal than healthy CD4+ repertoires.

The sequencing sample was made of CD4+ T cells from blood buffy coats. The sequence came from a human donor in good health. The rearrangement links TRBV29-1 to TRBJ1-3, with a tentative D call TRBD1 (5 bases). The DNA of the CDR3 is TGCAGCGTTATGGGGGGGAAGAGCCCTGGAAACACCATATATTTT. Its translation: CSVMGGKSPGNTIYF.